The 5 T cell receptor beta chains presented below share a single source sample, sequenced in a study of blood T cell repertoires in COVID-19 (dated by TCRdb to the early 2020s). Libraries were constructed by the immunoSEQ multiplex PCR assay. Imported from immuneACCESS, the table was reduced by TCRdb to in-frame sequences with V and J called. These copies leave out some clones; in studies compared against another copy, an unresolved V gene accounts for under half, and the cause of the remainder is not known. Across this sample there are about 250,000 clones, with 65% to 90% seen only once. The ten top clones hold 1.5% to 2% of the sample. The sample taken for sequencing was PBMCs or T cells enriched from blood (not recorded which). The receptor set was obtained from a middle-aged man who had recovered from COVID-19.

The chain links TRBV19 to TRBJ1-5; a possible D gene is TRBD1 (6 bases). The CDR3 runs 14 residues. Trimming removed 5 bases from V and 7 bases from J, with 15 bases in between. Germline V gene data show CDR1 as LNHDA and CDR2 as SQIVND (reference sequence). The CDR3, as DNA: TGTGCCAGTAGTGACGGGACAAAAGGACAGCCCCAGCATTTT. Encoded protein: CASSDGTKGQPQHF.

J is TRBJ2-1 and V is TRBV7-2, with D perhaps matching TRBD2 (5 bases). Germline V gene data show CDR1 as SGHTA and CDR2 as FQGNSA. The V gene lost 5 bases and the J gene lost 1 base, with 9 bases spanning the gap. This CDR3 region has 14 residues. The chain's CDR3 is CASSPGISYNEQFF. The CDR3 bases are TGTGCCAGCAGCCCCGGGATTTCCTACAATGAGCAGTTCTTC.

This clone was counted a few times. The V gene is TRBV6-4, the J gene TRBJ2-6, with 8 bases lining up with TRBD1. The CDR3 is made up of 17 amino acids. V was clipped by 4 bases and J by 0 bases; unmatched bases: 5. Per germline, CDR1 MRHNA and CDR2 SNTAGT. DNA for the CDR3: TGTGCCAGCAGTGGCGGACAGGGCCCCTCTGGGGCCAACGTCCTGACTTTC. Translating gives CASSGGQGPSGANVLTF.

The rearrangement uses TRBV6-5 and TRBJ1-4; 9 bases fit TRBD1. In germline, CDR1 is MNHEY, CDR2 SVGAGI. J was trimmed by 8 bases and V by 5 bases; bases with no gene match: 3. The CDR3 is 13 residues long. CDR3 bases: TGTGCCAGCAGTCGGACAGGGGACGAAAAACTGTTTTTT. Its protein is CASSRTGDEKLFF.

The chain employs TRBV5-4 and TRBJ1-2; the D gene is possibly TRBD1 (6 bases). Per germline, CDR1 SGHNT and CDR2 YYREEE (reference sequence). Trimming pared 2 bases from V and 8 bases from J, leaving 19 bases between. The CDR3 sequence is 15 residues long. The CDR3 nucleotides read TGTGCCAGCAGCTTAACAGGGTCGAGGGCGAAGGGCTACACCTTC. This encodes CASSLTGSRAKGYTF.